This T cell receptor (beta chain) is drawn from a study of monozygotic twins with inflammatory bowel disease. There are 14 residues in the CDR3. From 3,500 to 4,000 ng of total RNA, each TCR library was prepared. Template switching introduced UMIs that contain a 6-nucleotide sample barcode. With the 5' RACE reads reprocessed, TCRdb shows one record per CDR3 protein and no DNA. The sample holds over 350,000 distinct CDR3 sequences. The TCR originated in a human donor with ulcerative colitis or Crohn's disease, or a healthy co-twin of an affected twin (not recorded which). The rearrangement joins TRBV23-1 to TRBJ2-1; TCRdb designates TRBD1, a call that cannot be tested without DNA. TRBV23-1 is treated as an ORF (open reading frame) with a function not yet certain. Source material: blood. The CDR3 here is CATLGGQSYNEQFF.